These 20 T cell receptor beta chains share one sample of origin, sequenced in a study of early T cells in non-severe SARS-CoV-2 infection. Using its own MiXCR run on the 5' RACE reads, TCRdb lists one record per CDR3 protein. The sample consists of some 60,000 distinct CDR3 sequences, around 12% of them appearing once. The sample here was whole blood, taken at baseline. Receptor source: an adult who was a healthcare worker with PCR-confirmed SARS-CoV-2 infection or an uninfected control (not recorded which).

This sequence joins TRBV9 and TRBJ2-6; D perhaps matches TRBD2 (5 bases). Germline assignment: CDR1 SGDLS and CDR2 YYNGEE. The V and J ends lost 0 bases and 4 bases respectively, with 8 bases between them. There are 15 residues in the CDR3. CDR3 amino acids: CASSVGGNGANVLTF. The CDR3 coding sequence is TGTGCCAGCAGCGTAGGAGGGAACGGGGCCAACGTCCTGACTTTC.

This clonotype was seen a handful of times. The V call is TRBV28, the J call TRBJ2-3; perhaps TRBD1 as D (5 bases). The CDR3 is made up of 14 amino acids. With 5 bases removed from V and 1 base from J, the gap between germline ends came to 10 bases. From germline, CDR1 is MDHEN and CDR2 SYDVKM. CDR3 sequence (DNA): TGTGCCAGCAGTAGGGGTCACCGCACAGATACGCAGTATTTT. Translated, it gives CASSRGHRTDTQYF.

This clonotype has a handful of counts. V and J are TRBV6-2 or TRBV6-3 and TRBJ1-1; D may be TRBD1 (6 bases). Germline-derived CDR1 and CDR2 are MNHEY and SVGEGT. The CDR3 length is 13 residues. Trimming stripped 4 bases from V and 1 base from J, with 7 bases between. CDR3: CASSWTENTEAFF. For the CDR3, the DNA is TGTGCCAGCAGTTGGACAGAGAACACTGAAGCTTTCTTT.

In its sample, this clonotype was seen a few times. The CDR3 DNA sequence: TGTGCCAGCAGTTTGGAGGGAACCTATGGCTACACCTTC. This encodes CASSLEGTYGYTF. The chain joins TRBV12-3 or TRBV12-4 to TRBJ1-2; D not certain. CDR3 length: 13 residues. Trimming removed 3 bases at V and 4 bases at J, with 9 bases between.

This clonotype was counted ten times or more. This rearrangement joins TRBV20-1 to TRBJ1-1; 7 nucleotides agree with TRBD1. Per the germline V gene, CDR1 is DFQATT and CDR2 is SNEGSKA (reference sequence). V shed 1 base and J 4 bases; nucleotides not matched to a gene: 9. The CDR3 extends over 15 amino acids. In DNA, the CDR3 is TGCAGTGCTAGAGCAGAACAAAACAGGGGCACTGAAGCTTTCTTT. This sequence encodes CSARAEQNRGTEAFF.

This chain joins TRBV28 and TRBJ2-1; tentative D call: TRBD1 (5 bases). Trimming removed 3 bases at V and 7 bases at J, with 13 bases between. Germline assignment: CDR1 MDHEN and CDR2 SYDVKM. This CDR3 is built from 14 residues. The CDR3, as DNA: TGTGCCAGCAGTTTCGGTGGGGCTGGGAATGAGCAGTTCTTC. Protein sequence: CASSFGGAGNEQFF.

The chain combines TRBV11-2 with TRBJ1-3; 8 nucleotides agree with TRBD1. This CDR3 contains 17 residues. With 4 bases clipped from V and 3 bases from J, the junction kept 11 bases outside the gene matches. The germline V gene has CDR1 SGHAT and CDR2 FQNNGV. This CDR3 is CASSSQDRVLLGNTIYF. DNA for the CDR3: TGTGCCAGCAGCTCTCAGGACAGGGTGCTTCTTGGAAACACCATATATTTT.

CDR3 loop: CSVGQIYGYTF. The CDR3 DNA follows: TGCAGCGTTGGCCAGATCTATGGCTACACCTTC. The chain recombines TRBV29-1 with TRBJ1-2; D is unclear. Trimming left V 4 bases short and J 4 bases short, with 7 bases between. The germline CDR1 and CDR2 sequences are SQVTM and ANQGSEA. The CDR3 consists of 11 residues.

This clonotype was recorded many times. The V gene is TRBV7-8, the J gene TRBJ1-1, with D unclear. CDR1 is SGHVS, CDR2 FQNEAQ, per germline. This CDR3 is 14 amino acids long. V was trimmed by 1 base and J by 1 base, leaving 7 bases between them. In DNA, the CDR3 is TGTGCCAGCAGCTTAGTTTCTAGGAACACTGAAGCTTTCTTT. It yields the protein CASSLVSRNTEAFF. Full variable domain (remainder filled in from reference TRBV7-8 and TRBJ1-1): GAGVSQSPRYKVAKRGQDVALRCDPISGHVSLFWYQQALGQGPEFLTYFQNEAQLDKSGLPSDRFFAERPEGSVSTLKIQRTQQEDSAVYLCASSLVSRNTEAFFGQGTRLTVV.

The J gene is TRBJ1-2, the V gene TRBV6-5, with D unresolved. The CDR3 covers 13 residues. With 2 bases removed from V and 4 bases from J, the gap between germline ends came to 8 bases. CDR1 MNHEY and CDR2 SVGAGI come from the germline V gene. CDR3 amino acids: CASSYLGIYGYTF. As DNA, the CDR3 is TGTGCCAGCAGTTACCTAGGGATCTATGGCTACACCTTC.

V gene TRBV30 combines with J gene TRBJ2-2; TRBD1 or TRBD2 may be the D gene (9 bases each). The CDR3 runs 20 residues. The ends were cut back, 1 base at V and 0 bases at J, with 24 bases in the middle. The germline V gene has CDR1 GTSNPN and CDR2 SVGIG (reference sequence). CDR3 sequence: CAWSGGQGRLAVSNTGELFF. The CDR3 coding sequence is TGTGCCTGGAGTGGGGGACAGGGTAGACTAGCGGTCTCGAACACCGGGGAGCTGTTTTTT. Full variable domain (rest looked up from reference TRBV30 and TRBJ2-2): SQTIHQWPATLVQPVGSPLSLECTVEGTSNPNLYWYRQAAGRGLQLLFYSVGIGQISSEVPQNLSASRPQDRQFILSSKKLLLSDSGFYLCAWSGGQGRLAVSNTGELFFGEGSRLTVL.

The sample holds one count of this clonotype. The chain uses TRBV29-1 and TRBJ1-2; TRBD1 agrees at 10 bases. V was clipped by 7 bases and J by 4 bases; unmatched bases: 9. CDR1 SQVTM and CDR2 ANQGSEA come from the germline V gene. The CDR3 runs 14 residues. The CDR3 DNA reads as TGCAGCGCCCGACAGGGGGCAGGTGGCTATGGCTACACCTTC. Encoded protein: CSARQGAGGYGYTF.

This clonotype showed up just a few times. The chain recombines TRBV13 with TRBJ2-7; a possible D gene is TRBD1 (6 bases). This CDR3 region has 14 residues. V was shortened by 0 bases and J by 2 bases, with 8 bases between the two germline ends. The germline CDR1 and CDR2 sequences are PRHDT and FYEKMQ (reference sequence). CDR3 sequence (DNA): TGTGCCAGCAGCTTAGGACAGGGAACCTACGAGCAGTACTTC. Its protein product is CASSLGQGTYEQYF.

This clonotype came up a few times. V gene TRBV27 combines with J gene TRBJ2-7; D tentatively reads TRBD1 or TRBD2 (5 bases each). The CDR3 has 14 amino acids. Germline CDR1 is MNHEY and CDR2 is SMNVEV (reference sequence). Trimming removed 2 bases from V and 6 bases from J, with 14 bases in between. The CDR3 is CASSLVPGAGEQYF. The CDR3 coding sequence is TGTGCCAGCAGTTTAGTTCCTGGGGCGGGCGAGCAGTACTTC.

This chain uses TRBV6-2 or TRBV6-3 with TRBJ1-1; 7 bases are a match to TRBD1. The CDR3 length is 16 residues. Germline V gene sequence: CDR1 MNHEY, CDR2 SVGEGT. J lost 4 bases, V lost 6 bases, and 14 bases had no gene match. The CDR3 DNA reads TGTGCCAGCAGAGTTACCCACAGGGGACGTAGCACTGAAGCTTTCTTT. This translates into CASRVTHRGRSTEAFF.

This clonotype was counted ten times or more. This chain uses TRBV20-1 with TRBJ2-1; weak D call: TRBD1 (6 bases). This CDR3 has 18 residues. CDR1 DFQATT and CDR2 SNEGSKA come from the germline V gene (reference sequence). The germline V and J ends were trimmed by 4 bases and 4 bases, with 26 bases remaining between them. The CDR3 loop reads CSANGAGAAGQGYNEQFF. The CDR3 DNA reads TGCAGTGCTAATGGGGCAGGGGCAGCAGGACAAGGATACAATGAGCAGTTCTTC.

The chain links TRBV30 to TRBJ1-1, with D maybe TRBD1 (5 bases). The CDR3 length is 13 residues. The germline gives CDR1 GTSNPN, CDR2 SVGIG (reference sequence). Trimming left V 3 bases short and J 4 bases short, with 12 bases between. The CDR3 DNA sequence: TGTGCCTGGAGGGACATCAGGCCCACTGAAGCTTTCTTT. Its protein product is CAWRDIRPTEAFF.

The CDR3 region is CASMGGGITGELFF. The CDR3, as DNA: TGTGCCAGCATGGGCGGGGGGATAACCGGGGAGCTGTTTTTT. The chain has TRBV2 and TRBJ2-2; 8 nucleotides agree with TRBD2. This CDR3 has 14 amino acids. With 7 bases clipped from V and 5 bases from J, the junction kept 6 bases outside the gene matches. The germline V gene has CDR1 SNHLY and CDR2 FYNNEI.

This clonotype was counted only a few times. J is TRBJ2-7 and V is TRBV10-3, with D tentatively TRBD2 (6 bases). Between the trimmed V and J ends, which lost 6 bases and 5 bases, there was a span of 11 bases. The CDR3 contains 12 residues. Germline CDR1 is ENHRY and CDR2 is SYGVKD. CDR3 sequence reads: CAISAGRNEQYF. DNA for the CDR3: TGTGCCATCAGCGCGGGACGGAACGAGCAGTACTTC.

This clonotype was counted a few times. V and J are TRBV28 and TRBJ1-1; 9 bases map to TRBD1. The CDR3 has 16 residues. The ends lost 4 bases at V and 1 base at J; junction bases unmatched: 7. In germline, CDR1 is MDHEN, CDR2 SYDVKM. The CDR3 nucleotides are TGTGCCAGCAGTTCAAGGGACAGGGCAACGAACACTGAAGCTTTCTTT. Translation gives CASSSRDRATNTEAFF.